This is a list of T cell receptor beta chains from one sample in a study of cytomegalovirus exposure and HLA in healthy donors. The repertoire was sequenced with immunoSEQ multiplex PCR; TCRdb's copy has only in-frame clones and lacks some. Among roughly 150,000 clones listed, approximately 81% were seen once. The specimen was PBMCs. These receptor sequences come from a man aged 18 to 35 in good health and CMV-seronegative. The CDR3 runs from the conserved cysteine through the conserved F or W. The D gene is left open where the match is weak. Only part of the rows carry a size: once, few, many, or a class if the clone is expanded.

- | - | TRBJ1-2 | TRBV27 | TGTGCCAGCAGTCCACAGGGCGGAGGCTACACCTTC | CASSPQGGGYTF
TRBD2 | - | TRBJ2-1 | TRBV7-2 | TGTGCCAGCAGCTTGGACTCCGGGACTAGTAAGCATGAGCAGTTCTTC | CASSLDSGTSKHEQFF
- | - | TRBJ1-5 | TRBV27 | TGTGCCAGACCTCAGGGAATGGATAATCAGCCCCAGCATTTT | CARPQGMDNQPQHF
- | few | TRBJ2-5 | TRBV6-5 | TGTGCCAGCAGTTACTCGGCGGGCCCCCAAGAGACCCAGTACTTC | CASSYSAGPQETQYF
TRBD2 | - | TRBJ2-2 | TRBV2 | TGTGCCAGCAAAAGGACTAGCGGGGGGGCCGGGGAGCTGTTTTTT | CASKRTSGGAGELFF
- | - | TRBJ2-7 | TRBV6-5 | TGTGCCAGCAGTTACAGGGGTCCCTACGAGCAGTACTTC | CASSYRGPYEQYF
TRBD1 | - | TRBJ1-4 | TRBV4-1 | TGCGCCAGCAGCCAAGCTGACAGGGATGAAAAACTGTTTTTT | CASSQADRDEKLFF
- | - | TRBJ2-7 | TRBV7-9 | TGTTCCAGCAGCTACCGACCCGGGGAGCCCTACGAGCAGTACTTC | CSSSYRPGEPYEQYF
TRBD2 | - | TRBJ2-7 | TRBV18 | TGTGCCAGCTCACCGAGCGGGAGATACGAGCAGTACTTC | CASSPSGRYEQYF
- | - | TRBJ2-5 | TRBV2 | TGTGCCAGCAGTCCGGGACTGCAAGAGACCCAGTACTTC | CASSPGLQETQYF